These T cell receptor beta chains were read from a single sample in a study of blood T cell repertoires in COVID-19. Clones were read by immunoSEQ multiplex PCR, and TCRdb kept only the in-frame ones, dropping some. Of some 200,000 clones listed, roughly nine tenths were seen once; the top ten hold over 3%. Sequenced input: PBMCs or T cells enriched from blood (not recorded which). The receptors shown here come from a woman in her forties or fifties in a cohort exposed to, infected with or recovered from COVID-19 (not recorded which). CDR3s include the opening cysteine and the closing phenylalanine or tryptophan. D genes are given only for firm matches. Part of the rows lack a size; the others show once, few, many or a class for expanded clones.

clone_size	d_call	j_call	v_call	cdr3_nt	cdr3_aa
NA	TRBD1	TRBJ1-3	TRBV30	TGTGCCTGGAGTCGACAGGGATGGGACACCATATATTTT	CAWSRQGWDTIYF
NA	NA	TRBJ2-2	TRBV19	TGTGCCAGTAGTCAACGAATCGACAGGTGGAACACCGGGGAGCTGTTTTTT	CASSQRIDRWNTGELFF
many	TRBD2	TRBJ2-5	TRBV11-2	TGTGCCAGCAACGATAGGACTAGCGGGGGTTCAGAGACCCAGTACTTC	CASNDRTSGGSETQYF
NA	NA	TRBJ1-1	TRBV3-1/TRBV3-2	TGTGCCAGCAGCCAGGCTGGGTACAGGGACACTGAAGCTTTCTTT	CASSQAGYRDTEAFF
NA	NA	TRBJ2-2	TRBV19	TGTGCCAGTAGTCCTAATCAGGGGCACGACAACACCGGGGAGCTGTTTTTT	CASSPNQGHDNTGELFF
NA	NA	TRBJ2-3	TRBV5-1	TGCGCCAGCAGCTTGGAGGGCCGGACTAGCACAGATACGCAGTATTTT	CASSLEGRTSTDTQYF
NA	NA	TRBJ2-5	TRBV7-7	TGTGCTAGCAGCAAACAGGGTGGGGGAGAGACCCAGTACTTC	CASSKQGGGETQYF
NA	TRBD1	TRBJ2-3	TRBV2	TGTGCCAGAGCCCAGGGGGCTGGCACAGATACGCAGTATTTT	CARAQGAGTDTQYF
NA	TRBD2	TRBJ2-5	TRBV5-1	TGCGCCAGCAGCCCGCGGACTAGCGGGTCCCAAGAGACCCAGTACTTC	CASSPRTSGSQETQYF
NA	TRBD1	TRBJ1-4	TRBV7-2	TGTGCCAGCAGGAGGGGGCTTGGTAATGAAAAACTGTTTTTT	CASRRGLGNEKLFF
NA	TRBD1	TRBJ1-1	TRBV3-1/TRBV3-2	TGTGCCAGCAGCCATTCAGACAGGGGGCACGGCACTGAAGCTTTCTTT	CASSHSDRGHGTEAFF
NA	NA	TRBJ2-2	TRBV10-1	TGCGCCAGCAGAGGACTGGCGAACACCGGGGAGCTGTTTTTT	CASRGLANTGELFF
NA	NA	TRBJ2-3	TRBV28	TGTGCCAGCAGTTTTGGCAGGGGGGCAGATACGCAGTATTTT	CASSFGRGADTQYF
NA	NA	TRBJ2-7	TRBV9	TGTGCCATCCCCCGTCTCCATACAGGACCTACTGGGGTCGAGCAGTACTTC	CAIPRLHTGPTGVEQYF
NA	TRBD1	TRBJ1-2	TRBV10-3	TGTGCCATCAGTGAGCTAACAGGGGGCGTAGATGGCTACACCTTC	CAISELTGGVDGYTF
few	NA	TRBJ2-6	TRBV28	TGTGCCAGCAGCTCTACGTCTGGGGCCAACGTCCTGACTTTC	CASSSTSGANVLTF
NA	NA	TRBJ2-1	TRBV29-1	TGCAGCGTTGATTCCACGGCAGGGTCTCTCGATGAGCAGTTCTTC	CSVDSTAGSLDEQFF
NA	TRBD2	TRBJ2-3	TRBV4-2	TGTGCCAGCAGCCCGGTGGCCGGGGGGGCCGGGACAGATACGCAGTATTTT	CASSPVAGGAGTDTQYF
NA	TRBD1	TRBJ1-1	TRBV19	TGTGCCAGTAGTAGACAGGGGAACACTGAAGCTTTCTTT	CASSRQGNTEAFF
once	NA	TRBJ1-1	TRBV30	TGTGCCTGGAGTGCAGACGGGTTGAACACTGAAGCTTTCTTT	CAWSADGLNTEAFF
NA	TRBD2	TRBJ2-2	TRBV5-6	TGTGCCAGCAGCTTGGTAGCGGGGGGTAACACCGGGGAGCTGTTTTTT	CASSLVAGGNTGELFF
NA	TRBD1	TRBJ1-2	TRBV19	TGTGCCAGTATTGGACAGGGCAACTATGGCTACACCTTC	CASIGQGNYGYTF
NA	NA	TRBJ2-1	TRBV29-1	TGCAGCGTTGGCGTCGGGTCTCGAACCTACAATGAGCAGTTCTTC	CSVGVGSRTYNEQFF
NA	TRBD1	TRBJ1-6	TRBV7-3	TGTGCCAGCAGCTCACAGGGGAATTCACCCCTCCACTTT	CASSSQGNSPLHF
NA	TRBD1	TRBJ1-6	TRBV15	TGTGCCACCAGCAGAGACAGGGGGCGATCACCCCTCCACTTT	CATSRDRGRSPLHF
NA	NA	TRBJ1-3	TRBV30	TGTGCCTGGAGTCCCCTCACACAGATCCGCTCTGGAAACACCATATATTTT	CAWSPLTQIRSGNTIYF
NA	TRBD2	TRBJ2-3	TRBV5-4	TGTGCCAGCAGGTTTAGCCCCAGCGGGGGGGCGGATACGCAGTATTTT	CASRFSPSGGADTQYF
NA	NA	TRBJ2-2	TRBV28	TGTGCCAGCAGTTTATATCTCGGGGAGCTGTTTTTT	CASSLYLGELFF
NA	TRBD2	TRBJ2-1	TRBV11-2	TGTGCCAGCACCAAAGTCGGGGGGGAAGACAATGAGCAGTTCTTC	CASTKVGGEDNEQFF
NA	TRBD1	TRBJ2-1	TRBV7-9	TGTGCCAGCAGCCCCGGCCGGGACAGGGGGCTTAATGAGCAGTTCTTC	CASSPGRDRGLNEQFF
once	TRBD1	TRBJ2-7	TRBV11-3	TGTGCCAGCAGCCTAGGGACAGACTACGAGCAGTACTTC	CASSLGTDYEQYF
NA	NA	TRBJ2-7	TRBV5-1	TGCGCCAGCAGCTGGCCGACGGACAGTATCGAATCCTACGAGCAGTACTTC	CASSWPTDSIESYEQYF
NA	TRBD1	TRBJ2-7	TRBV7-2	TGTGCCAGCAGCCAAGGGGCTCGGACAGGGACCTACGAGCAGTACTTC	CASSQGARTGTYEQYF
NA	TRBD2	TRBJ2-1	TRBV3-1/TRBV3-2	TGTGCCAGCAGCCAAGTGAGCGGGGGGTCCAATGAGCAGTTCTTC	CASSQVSGGSNEQFF
NA	NA	TRBJ1-6	TRBV19	TGTGCCAGTACCCAAGTCGGGGTAGGTTCACCCCTCCACTTT	CASTQVGVGSPLHF
once	NA	TRBJ1-1	TRBV19	TGTGCCAGTAGATTCTTATCGGGATATACCACTGAAGCTTTCTTT	CASRFLSGYTTEAFF
NA	NA	TRBJ1-6	TRBV9	TGTGCCAGCAGCGCCGAGGGTTTTTCACCCCTCCACTTT	CASSAEGFSPLHF
NA	NA	TRBJ2-5	TRBV9	TGTGCCAGCAGCGTAATGTCCCGAACACAAGAGACCCAGTACTTC	CASSVMSRTQETQYF
once	TRBD2	TRBJ2-7	TRBV19	TGTGCCAGTAGTATCGGATCGCTAGCGGTCACCAAACACGAGCAGTACTTC	CASSIGSLAVTKHEQYF
NA	NA	TRBJ1-5	TRBV2	TGTGCCAGCAGTGTCAGGGAAGGGGTTCAGCCCCAGCATTTT	CASSVREGVQPQHF
NA	NA	TRBJ2-2	TRBV7-2	TGTGCCAGCAGTCCAAACAGGCGAGGGGAGCTGTTTTTT	CASSPNRRGELFF
NA	TRBD2	TRBJ2-3	TRBV7-2	TGTGCCAGCAGCCTGATCCTAGCGGGGGGCACAGATACGCAGTATTTT	CASSLILAGGTDTQYF
NA	NA	TRBJ2-2	TRBV11-2	TGTGCCAGCACCCAAACACCCGGGGAGCTGTTTTTT	CASTQTPGELFF
NA	NA	TRBJ1-5	TRBV28	TGTGCCAGCAGACAAGGGGGGGGGACACGGCCCCAGCATTTT	CASRQGGGTRPQHF
NA	TRBD2	TRBJ2-7	TRBV5-1	TGCGCCAGCAGCTTAGCGGGGGGCTCCTACGAGCAGTACTTC	CASSLAGGSYEQYF
NA	NA	TRBJ1-5	TRBV30	TGTGCTTGGGGGGGGCAGTTAAATCAGCCCCAGCATTTT	CAWGGQLNQPQHF